The present T cell receptor (beta chain) was sequenced within a study of blood T cell repertoires in COVID-19. Study details: COVID-19 samples collected from the United States, Italy and Spain covered acute and convalescent phases. PBMCs, B-cell-depleted T cells, or T cells provided the cDNA or gDNA that made up the material.

The CDR3 has 13 residues. Germline V CDR1 and CDR2: GTSNPN, SVGIG (reference sequence). Original processing notes: The authors estimated nucleated cell counts from reference gene primer amplification. Generated by immunoSEQ multiplex PCR, the TCRdb table keeps only in-frame clones and is missing some. V, J and clone size were drawn from that table, and D and trimming were deduced from the DNA. Among 280,000 or so clones listed, approximately 86% were seen once. For this clone: Sequence at one end of the junction differs from germline and may be a read error.

This chain uses TRBV30 with TRBJ1-3; 7 positions agree with TRBD1. This clonotype originated in a woman in her twenties or thirties who had recovered from COVID-19. The sample taken for sequencing was peripheral blood. This CDR3 is CAWSPNPDREEWF. For the CDR3, the DNA is TGTGCCTGGAGCCCAAACCCCGACAGGGAGGAATGGTTT.